Below, 10 T cell receptor beta chains from the same sample are listed, as sequenced in a study of cytomegalovirus exposure and HLA in healthy donors. With 60 Vbeta and 13 Jbeta primers, the PCR was carried out. TCRdb's table, derived via immunoSEQ multiplex PCR, lists solely in-frame clones and lacks some. The sample lists around 170,000 clones; roughly 80% were seen once. Sample: PBMCs. Every receptor here comes from a man aged 35 to 55 in good health and CMV-seropositive.

In its sample, this clone was seen a few times. The rearrangement joins TRBV2 to TRBJ1-1; unclear D gene. Per germline, CDR1 SNHLY and CDR2 FYNNEI. V was pared by 8 bases and J by 4 bases, with 5 bases between. The CDR3 has 10 residues. The CDR3, as DNA: TGTGCCAGCCAAATCACTGAAGCTTTCTTT. Translating it yields CASQITEAFF. Variable domain in full (rest from reference TRBV2 and TRBJ1-1): EPEVTQTPSHQVTQMGQEVILRCVPISNHLYFYWYRQILGQKVEFLVSFYNNEISEKSEIFDDQFSVERPDGSNFTLKIRSTKLEDSAMYFCASQITEAFFGQGTRLTVV.

The chain joins TRBV7-2 to TRBJ1-6, with 9 bases aligning to TRBD1. CDR3 length equals 15 residues. V lost 4 bases to trimming and J lost 9 bases; unmatched junction nucleotides: 7. Germline CDR1 reads SGHTA; CDR2 reads FQGNSA. The CDR3 reads CASSSGQGGISPLHF. The CDR3 DNA sequence: TGTGCCAGCAGCTCGGGACAGGGAGGCATTTCACCCCTCCACTTT.

This clone came up a few times. V is TRBV7-9 and J is TRBJ1-2; D remains unclear. The CDR3 has 15 amino acids. Trimming pared 4 bases from V and 0 bases from J, leaving 12 bases between. Germline loops: CDR1 SEHNR, CDR2 FQNEAQ (reference sequence). DNA for the CDR3: TGTGCCAGCAGCTCCCCGGTCGAGGCTAACTATGGCTACACCTTC. Encoded protein: CASSSPVEANYGYTF.

As DNA, the CDR3 is TGTGCCAGCAGCTCCAGGGGGAACCACAATGAGCAGTTCTTC. It codes for CASSSRGNHNEQFF. This chain links TRBV11-1 with TRBJ2-1; 7 bases map to TRBD1. This CDR3 spans 14 amino acids. V was clipped by 4 bases and J by 5 bases; unmatched bases: 5. CDR1 and CDR2 (germline): SGHAT, FQDESV (reference sequence). The full variable domain, in which reference TRBV11-1 and TRBJ2-1 provide the parts outside the CDR3, is EAEVAQSPRYKITEKSQAVAFWCDPISGHATLYWYRQILGQGPELLVQFQDESVVDDSQLPKDRFSAERLKGVDSTLKIQPAELGDSAMYLCASSSRGNHNEQFFGPGTRLTVL.

Remarks on this clone: The junction departs from the called germline gene at one end, perhaps through a read error. V and J are TRBV7-9 and TRBJ2-7; 8 bases align to TRBD1. Germline CDR1 SEHNR, CDR2 FQNEAQ (reference sequence). The CDR3 contains 17 residues. The CDR3 region has the DNA TGTTCCAGCAGCTTAGGACTGGGACAGGTCACAAGCTACGAGCAGTACTTC. Translation: CSSSLGLGQVTSYEQYF.

This rearrangement joins TRBV10-3 to TRBJ2-7; TRBD1 matches 8 bases. Trimming at V came to 5 bases and at J to 0 bases, leaving 3 bases not matched to a gene. The CDR3 runs 14 residues. The V gene's germline CDR1 is ENHRY and CDR2 SYGVKD. The CDR3, as DNA: TGTGCCATCAGTATACAGGGGGGCTCCTACGAGCAGTACTTC. Translation gives CAISIQGGSYEQYF.

J is TRBJ2-5 and V is TRBV5-5; D might be TRBD1 (5 bases). The CDR3 length is 14 residues. The germline CDR1 and CDR2 sequences are SGHKS and YYEKEE (reference sequence). V lost 5 bases to trimming and J lost 2 bases, with 13 bases between them. The CDR3 nucleotides are TGTGCCAGCAGTTGGTCACAGGCGCAAGAGACCCAGTACTTC. This sequence encodes CASSWSQAQETQYF.

V is TRBV7-2 and J is TRBJ2-5; 9 bases line up with TRBD2. The DNA matches TRBJ2-7 better at its end, which makes the J call doubtful. CDR3 size: 14 residues. Germline values: CDR1 SGHTA, CDR2 FQGNSA. The CDR3 here is CASSSSGGPYEQYF. CDR3 in DNA: TGTGCCAGCAGCTCGAGCGGGGGGCCTTACGAGCAGTACTTC.

This clone was counted a few times. V and J are TRBV28 and TRBJ2-1; D is possibly TRBD1 (6 bases). The CDR3 length is 16 residues. With 2 bases removed from V and 8 bases from J, the gap between germline ends came to 19 bases. Per germline, CDR1 MDHEN and CDR2 SYDVKM. This CDR3 reads CASSLRSGGVFDEQFF. The CDR3, as DNA: TGTGCCAGCAGTTTACGGAGTGGGGGCGTTTTCGATGAGCAGTTCTTC.

J is TRBJ2-2 and V is TRBV18; D gene uncertain. Between the trimmed V and J ends, which lost 3 bases and 0 bases, there was a span of 11 bases. The germline gives CDR1 KGHSH, CDR2 LQKENI. The CDR3 has 16 residues. The CDR3, as DNA: TGTGCCAGCTCACCTCAGGCAGGCGCGAACACCGGGGAGCTGTTTTTT. Encoded protein: CASSPQAGANTGELFF.